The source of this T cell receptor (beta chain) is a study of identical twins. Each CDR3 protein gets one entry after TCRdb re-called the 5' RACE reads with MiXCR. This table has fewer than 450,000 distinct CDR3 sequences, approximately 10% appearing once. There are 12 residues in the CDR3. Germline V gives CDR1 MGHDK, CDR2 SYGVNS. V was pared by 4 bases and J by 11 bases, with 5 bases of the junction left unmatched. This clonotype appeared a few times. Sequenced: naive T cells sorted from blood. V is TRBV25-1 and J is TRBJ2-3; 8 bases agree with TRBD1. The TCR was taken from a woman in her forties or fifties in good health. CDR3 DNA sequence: TGTGCCAGCAGTGCCGGACAGGGTGGGCAGTATTTT. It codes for CASSAGQGGQYF.